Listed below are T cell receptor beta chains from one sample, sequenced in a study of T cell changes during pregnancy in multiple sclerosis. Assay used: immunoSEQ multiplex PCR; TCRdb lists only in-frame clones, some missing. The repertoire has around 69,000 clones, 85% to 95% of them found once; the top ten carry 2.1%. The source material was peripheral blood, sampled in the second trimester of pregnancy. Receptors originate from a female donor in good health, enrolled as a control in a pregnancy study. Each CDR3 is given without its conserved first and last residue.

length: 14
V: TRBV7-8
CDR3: ASSLQIYRGQETQY

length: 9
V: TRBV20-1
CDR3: SADHRERYT

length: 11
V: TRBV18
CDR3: ASSSLSADTQY

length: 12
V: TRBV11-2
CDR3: ASRQFATNEKLF

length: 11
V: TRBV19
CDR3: ASQYADYYGYT

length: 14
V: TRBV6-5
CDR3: ASSYRWGSPGNTIY

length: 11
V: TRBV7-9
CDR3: ASSTGPNTEAF

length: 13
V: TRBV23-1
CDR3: ASSHLDRVGEKLF

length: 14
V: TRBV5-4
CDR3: ASSLDSGGLSYEQY

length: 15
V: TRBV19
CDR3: ASSRTGGRVAVYGYT

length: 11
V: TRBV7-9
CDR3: ASNRPRATEAF

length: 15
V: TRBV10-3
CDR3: AISEGTGLGRPYEQY

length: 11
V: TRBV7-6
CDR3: ASSLGARTEAF

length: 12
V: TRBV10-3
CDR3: AISEDRGNTEAF

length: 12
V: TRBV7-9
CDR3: ASSLRQGANEQY

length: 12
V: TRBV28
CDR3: ASSFSGDGNTIY

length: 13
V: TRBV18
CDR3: ASSALGATNEKLF

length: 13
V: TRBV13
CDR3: ASSLVVTGSQEQF

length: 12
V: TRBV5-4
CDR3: ASSHEGGPGEQY

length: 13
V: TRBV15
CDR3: ATYLQRGGRVTQY

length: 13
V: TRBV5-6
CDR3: ASSLRGGAYNEQF

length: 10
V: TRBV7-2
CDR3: ASSFPGTIQY

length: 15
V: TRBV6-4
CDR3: ASSDGQGPSGANVLT

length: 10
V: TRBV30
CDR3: AWRDMNTEAF

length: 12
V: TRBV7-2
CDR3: ASSGDRSGNTIY

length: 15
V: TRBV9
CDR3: ASSVGLAGGHRETQY

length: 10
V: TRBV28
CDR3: ASSSSADTQY

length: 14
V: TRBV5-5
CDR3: ASHPRGTGRNTEAF

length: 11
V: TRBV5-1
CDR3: ASSLGQNYGYT

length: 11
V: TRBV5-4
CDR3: ASSPSNTGELF

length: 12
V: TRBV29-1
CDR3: SGLSGASYNEQF

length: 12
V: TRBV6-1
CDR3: ASSEISSGNTIY

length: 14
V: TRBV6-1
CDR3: ASSELTGLGTDTQY

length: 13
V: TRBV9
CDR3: ASSSSSSGAREQY

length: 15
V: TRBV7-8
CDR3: ASSLRTGGRWNQPQH

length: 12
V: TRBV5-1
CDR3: ASGGGASNSPLH

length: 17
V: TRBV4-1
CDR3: ASSQDSPFRTPSGYGYT

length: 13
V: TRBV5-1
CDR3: ASSPGSGRGNTIY

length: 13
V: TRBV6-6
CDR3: ASSDQGAPGNTIY

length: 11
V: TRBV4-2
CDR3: ASSQASGYEQY

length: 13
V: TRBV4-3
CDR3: ASSQSGGEYEKLF

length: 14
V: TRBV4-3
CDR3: ASSYVQGPSSYEQY

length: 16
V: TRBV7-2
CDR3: ASSLVPGTSGSSYEQY

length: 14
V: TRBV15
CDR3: ATSRGLGQANYEQY

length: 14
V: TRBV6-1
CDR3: ASSAQLLRSYNEQF

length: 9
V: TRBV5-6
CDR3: ASSGGHEQF

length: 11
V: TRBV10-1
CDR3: ASSRRLGGGYT

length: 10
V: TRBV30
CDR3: ACPDRNYGYT

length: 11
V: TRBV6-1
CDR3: ASSESNKAEAF

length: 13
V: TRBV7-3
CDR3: ASSPQGGHNSPLH

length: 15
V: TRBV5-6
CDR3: ASSLFEAGGLSDTQY

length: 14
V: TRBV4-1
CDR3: ASSQASIGGEETQY